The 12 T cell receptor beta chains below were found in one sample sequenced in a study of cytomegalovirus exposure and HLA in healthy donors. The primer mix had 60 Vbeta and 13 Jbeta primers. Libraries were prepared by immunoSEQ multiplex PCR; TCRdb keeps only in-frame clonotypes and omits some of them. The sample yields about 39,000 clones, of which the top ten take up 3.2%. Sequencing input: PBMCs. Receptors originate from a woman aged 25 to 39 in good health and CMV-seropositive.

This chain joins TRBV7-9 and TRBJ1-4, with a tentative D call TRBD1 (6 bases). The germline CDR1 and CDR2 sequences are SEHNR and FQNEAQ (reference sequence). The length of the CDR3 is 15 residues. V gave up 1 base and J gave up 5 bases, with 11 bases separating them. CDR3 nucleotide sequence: TGTGCCAGCAGCTTAGACCGGACAGTAAATGAAAAACTGTTTTTT. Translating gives CASSLDRTVNEKLFF.

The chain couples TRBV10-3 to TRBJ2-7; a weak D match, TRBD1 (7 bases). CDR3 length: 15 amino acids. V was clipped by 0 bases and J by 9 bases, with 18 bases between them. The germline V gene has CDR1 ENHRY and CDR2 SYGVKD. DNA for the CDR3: TGTGCCATCAGTGAGTCGTCAGGGGGAGCGGAGGGGCAGTACTTC. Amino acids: CAISESSGGAEGQYF.

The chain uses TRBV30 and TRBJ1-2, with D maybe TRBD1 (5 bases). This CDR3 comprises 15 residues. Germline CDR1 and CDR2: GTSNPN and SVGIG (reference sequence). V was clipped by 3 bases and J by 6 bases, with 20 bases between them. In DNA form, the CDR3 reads TGTGCCTGGAGGTTGTGGAGCCCCGGGGGGGATGGCTACACCTTC. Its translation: CAWRLWSPGGDGYTF.

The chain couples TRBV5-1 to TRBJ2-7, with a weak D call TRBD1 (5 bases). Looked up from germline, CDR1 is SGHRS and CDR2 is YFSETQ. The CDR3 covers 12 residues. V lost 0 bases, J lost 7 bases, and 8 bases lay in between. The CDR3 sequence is CASSLEGNEQYF. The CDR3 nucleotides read TGCGCCAGCAGCTTGGAGGGGAATGAGCAGTACTTC.

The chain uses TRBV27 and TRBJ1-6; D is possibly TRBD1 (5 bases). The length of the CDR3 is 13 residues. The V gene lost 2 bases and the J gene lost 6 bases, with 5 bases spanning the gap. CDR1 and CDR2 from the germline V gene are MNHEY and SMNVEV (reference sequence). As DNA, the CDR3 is TGTGCCAGCAGTTTACAGGGTAATTCACCCCTCCACTTT. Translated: CASSLQGNSPLHF.

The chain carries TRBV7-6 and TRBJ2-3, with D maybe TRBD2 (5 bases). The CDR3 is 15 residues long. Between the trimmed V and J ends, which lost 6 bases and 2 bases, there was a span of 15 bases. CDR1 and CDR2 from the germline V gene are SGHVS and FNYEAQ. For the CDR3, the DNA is TGTGCCAGCAGGACTACAGCGGAGGACACAGATACGCAGTATTTT. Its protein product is CASRTTAEDTDTQYF.

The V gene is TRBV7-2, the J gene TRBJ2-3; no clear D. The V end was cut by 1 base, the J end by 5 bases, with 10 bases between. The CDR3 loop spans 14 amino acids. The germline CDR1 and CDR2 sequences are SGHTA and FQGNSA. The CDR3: CASSLVSRGDTQYF. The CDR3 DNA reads TGTGCCAGCAGCTTAGTTAGCCGAGGAGATACGCAGTATTTT.

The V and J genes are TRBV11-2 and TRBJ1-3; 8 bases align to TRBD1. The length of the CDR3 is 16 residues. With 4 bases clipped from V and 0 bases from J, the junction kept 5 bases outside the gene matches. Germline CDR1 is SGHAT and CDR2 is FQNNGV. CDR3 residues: CASSSTGGNSGNTIYF. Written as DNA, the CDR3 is TGTGCCAGCAGCTCTACAGGGGGTAACTCTGGAAACACCATATATTTT.

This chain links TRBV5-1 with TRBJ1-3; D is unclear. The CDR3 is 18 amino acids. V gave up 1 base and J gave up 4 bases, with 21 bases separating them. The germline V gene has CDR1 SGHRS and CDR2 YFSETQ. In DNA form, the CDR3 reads TGCGCCAGCAGCTTGACGTCCACCGATGACCGCAGGGGAAACACCATATATTTT. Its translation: CASSLTSTDDRRGNTIYF.

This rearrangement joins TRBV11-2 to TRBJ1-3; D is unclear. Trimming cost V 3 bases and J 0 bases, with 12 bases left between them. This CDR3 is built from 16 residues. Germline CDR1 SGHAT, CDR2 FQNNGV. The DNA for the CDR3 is TGTGCCAGCAGCTTTTCTACGGGGTTCTCTGGAAACACCATATATTTT. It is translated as CASSFSTGFSGNTIYF.

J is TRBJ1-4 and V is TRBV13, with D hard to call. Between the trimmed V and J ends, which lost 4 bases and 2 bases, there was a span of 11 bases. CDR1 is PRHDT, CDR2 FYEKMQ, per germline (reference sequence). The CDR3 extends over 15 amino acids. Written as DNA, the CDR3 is TGTGCCAGCAGCTCATGGGGAGGCACTAATGAAAAACTGTTTTTT. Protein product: CASSSWGGTNEKLFF.

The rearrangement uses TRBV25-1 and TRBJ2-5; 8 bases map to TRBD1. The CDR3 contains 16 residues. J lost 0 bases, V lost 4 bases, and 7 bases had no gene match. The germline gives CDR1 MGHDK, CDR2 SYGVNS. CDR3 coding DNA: TGTGCCAGCAGTGGAGGACAGGGTGGGTACCAAGAGACCCAGTACTTC. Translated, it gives CASSGGQGGYQETQYF.